The rows below give T cell receptor beta chains drawn from one sample of a study of T cells after posttransplantation cyclophosphamide. Here immunoSEQ multiplex PCR was the method, and the copy in TCRdb shows in-frame clones only, minus some. Here the sample spans 5,000 or so clones, around 72% being singletons. Material: PBMCs, obtained roughly 320 days after allogeneic stem cell transplant with calcineurin inhibitor and methotrexate. These receptors originate from a female patient aged 50-59 years who received an allogeneic stem cell transplant from an unrelated donor, was CMV-positive, and had acute and chronic GVHD. These T cells may partly come from the graft donor. CDR3s include the opening cysteine and the closing phenylalanine or tryptophan. The D gene is left open where the match is weak. The size of a clone is reported for some rows only, either as once, few or many, or as a class for expanded clones.

j_gene	v_gene	d_gene	abundance	CDR3aa	CDR3nt
TRBJ1-1	TRBV28	TRBD1	few	CASSLTGVGNTEAFF	TGTGCCAGCAGTTTGACAGGGGTCGGGAACACTGAAGCTTTCTTT
TRBJ1-1	TRBV4-2	TRBD1	.	CASSMDRATEAFF	TGTGCCAGCAGCATGGACAGGGCCACTGAAGCTTTCTTT
TRBJ1-4	TRBV14	.	.	CASSQGILGEKLFF	TGTGCCAGCAGCCAAGGGATTCTCGGGGAAAAACTGTTTTTT
TRBJ2-6	TRBV7-8	.	.	CASSSPFVTRDGANVLTF	TGTGCCAGCAGCTCTCCTTTCGTGACCCGGGATGGGGCCAACGTCCTGACTTTC
TRBJ1-1	TRBV5-5	.	few	CASSLAGRWNTEAFF	TGTGCCAGCAGCTTGGCGGGTAGATGGAACACTGAAGCTTTCTTT
TRBJ2-2	TRBV5-1	.	.	CASSMGHRDPNTGELFF	TGCGCCAGCAGCATGGGACACAGGGACCCAAACACCGGGGAGCTGTTTTTT
TRBJ1-2	TRBV2	TRBD1	.	CANQVGQLDYGYTF	TGTGCCAACCAAGTGGGACAGTTAGACTATGGCTACACCTTC
TRBJ1-2	TRBV6-5	.	.	CASSRLPTTTSPPDF	TGTGCCAGCAGCCGCCTCCCAACAACAACCAGTCCCCCAGACTTC
TRBJ2-7	TRBV4-2	TRBD2	.	CASSRLVAAGDIYEQYF	TGTGCCAGCAGCCGACTAGTTGCAGCGGGGGACATTTACGAGCAGTACTTC
TRBJ1-1	TRBV7-9	.	.	CGGGRGDAEAFF	TGTGGCGGCGGGCGGGGGGACGCTGAAGCTTTCTTT
TRBJ2-1	TRBV18	TRBD2	.	CASSPHSGREVYNEQFF	TGTGCCAGCTCACCGCATAGCGGGAGGGAGGTTTACAATGAGCAGTTCTTC
TRBJ1-1	TRBV2	TRBD1	few	CASSGGTVNTEAFF	TGTGCCAGCAGTGGAGGGACAGTGAACACTGAAGCTTTCTTT
TRBJ2-3	TRBV2	.	.	CASSDAASSTDTQYF	TGTGCCAGCAGTGACGCCGCCAGTAGCACAGATACGCAGTATTTT
TRBJ1-6	TRBV7-8	TRBD1	.	CASAWGQGAGGSPLHF	TGTGCCAGCGCATGGGGACAGGGGGCGGGCGGTTCACCCCTCCACTTT
TRBJ2-1	TRBV7-9	.	.	CASSLTGNEQFF	TGTGCCAGCAGCTTGACAGGAAATGAGCAGTTCTTC
TRBJ2-1	TRBV12-5	.	.	CASGSILGGEQFF	TGTGCTAGTGGTTCGATACTGGGGGGTGAGCAGTTCTTC
TRBJ2-6	TRBV7-1	.	.	CASSYTRRGQSRANVLTF	TGTGCCAGCAGCTATACAAGACGAGGACAAAGTCGGGCCAACGTCCTGACTTTC
TRBJ1-3	TRBV2	.	few	CASMREYSGNTIYF	TGTGCCAGCATGAGGGAGTACTCTGGAAACACCATATATTTT